This is a list of T cell receptor beta chains from one sample in a study of cytomegalovirus exposure and HLA in healthy donors. The protocol was immunoSEQ multiplex PCR, while the TCRdb copy is restricted to in-frame clones and leaves out a portion. This repertoire includes 85,000 to 110,000 clones. The specimen sequenced was PBMCs. These TCRs come from a man aged 40-50 years in good health and CMV-seronegative. The CDR3 runs from the conserved cysteine through the conserved F or W.

TRBV28,CASSRTDWATGELFF
TRBV2,CASSYQSGRAYEQYF
TRBV4-3,CASSQEYREKLFF
TRBV4-1,CASSQEGQPYGYTF
TRBV18,CASSPSGGATEAFF
TRBV7-2,CASSSFPGNYGYTF
TRBV4-1,CASSPQPNSNQPQHF
TRBV10-3,CAISSRHDRGNTGELFF
TRBV11-2,CASSPREGAFKSYEQYF
TRBV19,CASSIIETGGTEAFF
TRBV9,CASSVAGANSPLHF
TRBV2,CASSVRGRSGNTIYF
TRBV7-9,CASSSLGTEAFF
TRBV6-5,CASSLGRDSNQPQHF
TRBV23-1,CASSPGQGCSNQPQHF
TRBV6-1,CALAGQERSEQFF
TRBV27,CASSPRPTGGRGGYTF
TRBV5-1,CASSPEGGQVGNEQFF
TRBV30,CAWRPQRAGGDNEQFF
TRBV6-6,CASSRLAGEYNEQFF
TRBV10-3,CAISDKMGARHTEAFF
TRBV6-5,CASRGQGAADTQYF
TRBV10-1,CASSESGDYNEQFF
TRBV7-2,CASSQEGRGSETQYF
TRBV9,CASSASDRSYEQYF
TRBV4-1,CASSQGIVGTSGETQYF
TRBV4-3,CASSQGFDIGYGYTF
TRBV10-2,CASSDSGNKLEQYF
TRBV2,CASSEATGGVYGYTF